The rows below give T cell receptor beta chains drawn from one sample of a study of OX40 agonist ivuxolimab in advanced cancers. Here immunoSEQ multiplex PCR was the method, and the copy in TCRdb shows in-frame clones only, minus some. Among 65,000 to 95,000 clones listed, more than 70% were seen once. Sequenced here: CD4+ or CD8+ T cells sorted from blood, sampled in a trial of the OX40 agonist ivuxolimab. These receptors came from an adult with an advanced solid tumor such as melanoma, head and neck, liver or kidney cancer. CDR3s include the opening cysteine and the closing phenylalanine or tryptophan. The D gene is left open where the match is weak. Expanded clones get a size class; other rows say once, few or many, or leave the size out.

CDR3 protein,CDR3 DNA,D gene,V gene,J gene,clone size
CASRDGTGSNQPQHF,TGTGCCAGCAGGGATGGGACAGGCAGCAATCAGCCCCAGCATTTT,TRBD1,TRBV2,TRBJ1-5,-
CASSERVRGLTDTQYF,TGTGCCAGCAGTGAAAGGGTCAGGGGCCTCACAGATACGCAGTATTTT,-,TRBV6-1,TRBJ2-3,-
CASSPYSNQPQHF,TGTGCCAGCTCACCCTACTCAAATCAGCCCCAGCATTTT,-,TRBV18,TRBJ1-5,few
CASSLDRGPYNEQFF,TGTGCCAGCAGCTTGGACAGGGGCCCCTACAATGAGCAGTTCTTC,TRBD1,TRBV11-3,TRBJ2-1,-
CASSLRIEDTYEQYF,TGCGCCAGCAGCTTAAGGATTGAAGATACCTACGAGCAGTACTTC,-,TRBV5-1,TRBJ2-7,-
CASSPRGQPYDEAFF,TGTGCCAGCTCACCACGCGGGCAGCCCTACGATGAAGCTTTCTTT,-,TRBV18,TRBJ1-1,-
CASAPGQGSGYGYTF,TGTGCCAGCGCGCCGGGGCAGGGTTCCGGCTATGGCTACACCTTC,-,TRBV7-9,TRBJ1-2,-
CASSPPGVSNYGYTF,TGTGCCAGCAGTCCGCCAGGGGTTTCTAACTATGGCTACACCTTC,-,TRBV28,TRBJ1-2,-
CASSARDRVSAEQYF,TGTGCCAGCAGCGCCCGGGACAGGGTAAGCGCCGAGCAGTACTTC,TRBD1,TRBV9,TRBJ2-7,-
CASSWGLASAKNIQYF,TGTGCCAGCAGTTGGGGACTAGCCTCAGCCAAAAACATTCAGTACTTC,TRBD2,TRBV28,TRBJ2-4,-
CSVQQGTTEAFF,TGCAGCGTCCAACAGGGTACCACTGAAGCTTTCTTT,-,TRBV29-1,TRBJ1-1,-
CASSLQWRETQPQHF,TGTGCCAGCAGCTTGCAATGGAGAGAAACGCAGCCCCAGCATTTT,-,TRBV5-6,TRBJ1-5,-
CASSYTTGGELFF,TGTGCCAGTAGTTACACCACCGGCGGGGAGCTGTTTTTT,-,TRBV19,TRBJ2-2,-
CASGGGRVNSNQPQHF,TGCGCCAGCGGGGGGGGCAGGGTGAATAGCAATCAGCCCCAGCATTTT,-,TRBV5-1,TRBJ1-5,-
CATSRAPAGSYEQYF,TGTGCCACCAGCAGAGCCCCCGCAGGGTCCTACGAGCAGTACTTC,-,TRBV15,TRBJ2-7,-
CASSIGTSGFQETQYF,TGTGCCAGCAGCATTGGGACTAGCGGGTTCCAAGAGACCCAGTACTTC,TRBD2,TRBV11-2,TRBJ2-5,once
CASSPGGQEQYF,TGTGCCAGCAGCCCTGGGGGACAGGAGCAGTACTTC,TRBD1,TRBV7-9,TRBJ2-7,-
CASSIGRGQLRNQPQHF,TGTGCCAGTAGTATAGGTCGGGGACAGTTAAGGAATCAGCCCCAGCATTTT,TRBD1,TRBV19,TRBJ1-5,-
CASSPQAGGTEAFF,TGTGCCAGCAGTCCTCAAGCAGGGGGGACTGAAGCTTTCTTT,TRBD1,TRBV6-1,TRBJ1-1,-
CATRLETQYF,TGCGCCACGAGACTAGAGACCCAGTACTTC,-,TRBV10-2,TRBJ2-5,-
CASSQVPGTDTQYF,TGCGCCAGCAGCCAGGTGCCGGGCACAGATACGCAGTATTTT,-,TRBV5-1,TRBJ2-3,once
CASTLGPLVNTQYF,TGTGCCAGCACCCTGGGGCCACTCGTGAATACGCAGTATTTT,-,TRBV27,TRBJ2-3,-
CASSLIGTGVETQYF,TGTGCCAGCAGCTTAATCGGGACAGGGGTAGAGACCCAGTACTTC,TRBD1,TRBV7-9,TRBJ2-5,few
CASSPGRGQGAAYEQYF,TGTGCCAGCAGCCCCGGACGGGGACAGGGGGCGGCCTACGAGCAGTACTTC,TRBD1,TRBV11-3,TRBJ2-7,-
CASSPDTAWGGYTF,TGTGCCAGCTCACCCGACACGGCCTGGGGTGGCTACACCTTC,-,TRBV18,TRBJ1-2,-
CASSDRPSTGANYGYTF,TGTGCCAGCAGTGACCGCCCCTCGACAGGAGCTAACTATGGCTACACCTTC,-,TRBV6-1,TRBJ1-2,-
CAISGGLAGMGGTDTQYF,TGTGCCATCAGTGGAGGGCTAGCGGGTATGGGAGGCACAGATACGCAGTATTTT,TRBD2,TRBV10-3,TRBJ2-3,-
CASSLWTSGSRSYNEQFF,TGTGCCAGCAGCTTGTGGACTAGCGGGAGTCGGTCCTACAATGAGCAGTTCTTC,TRBD2,TRBV5-8,TRBJ2-1,-
CSAATGTEAFF,TGCAGTGCTGCTACAGGAACTGAAGCTTTCTTT,-,TRBV20-1,TRBJ1-1,few
CASSQDSPLGYTF,TGCGCCAGCAGCCAAGATTCTCCCCTTGGCTACACCTTC,-,TRBV4-1,TRBJ1-2,-